The text below deals with one T cell receptor (beta chain). The sample belongs to a study of T cells after somatic rescue of genetic block. Assay used: immunoSEQ multiplex PCR; TCRdb lists only in-frame clones, some missing. The data show about 12,000 clones, approximately 80% seen once. This receptor was obtained from a boy aged 10-17 years. Material: peripheral blood mononuclear cells (PBMCs).

This CDR3 is CASSGLGRGETQYF. CDR3 DNA sequence: TGTGCCAGCAGTGGTCTGGGGCGGGGGGAGACCCAGTACTTC. The J gene is TRBJ2-5, the V gene TRBV25-1, with 7 bases identical to TRBD2. Germline V gene sequence: CDR1 MGHDK, CDR2 SYGVNS. Trimming took 4 bases from V and 5 from J; bases not matched to a gene: 7. CDR3 length equals 14 residues.